Shown below are 26 T cell receptor beta chains from a single sample sequenced in a study of early T cells in non-severe SARS-CoV-2 infection. TCRdb reanalysed the 5' RACE reads using MiXCR and keeps one entry per CDR3 protein. Counted here are 63,000 or so distinct CDR3 sequences, 12% occurring once; the ten biggest clones make up 5% to 8%. Sequencing input: whole blood. The receptors originated from an adult who was a healthcare worker with PCR-confirmed SARS-CoV-2 infection or an uninfected control (not recorded which).

This rearrangement joins TRBV7-9 to TRBJ2-7; D perhaps matches TRBD1 (6 bases). Germline V gene data show CDR1 as SEHNR and CDR2 as FQNEAQ (reference sequence). Deletions cut 5 bases from V and 1 base from J, with 12 bases between. The length of the CDR3 is 14 residues. CDR3 residues: CASSPRDKSYEQYF. The CDR3 DNA is TGTGCCAGCAGCCCCAGGGACAAGTCCTACGAGCAGTACTTC.

This clonotype was detected only a few times. This rearrangement joins TRBV10-3 to TRBJ1-5; TRBD1 aligns across 7 bases. Germline V gives CDR1 ENHRY, CDR2 SYGVKD. The V gene end was trimmed by 4 bases and the J gene end by 2 bases; junction bases not matched to a gene: 2. The CDR3 extends over 14 amino acids. The CDR3 region is CAISGQGGNQPQHF. The CDR3 DNA sequence: TGTGCCATCAGTGGACAGGGAGGCAATCAGCCCCAGCATTTT.

Ten or more counts support this clonotype. This CDR3 reads CASRDAGGAAETQYF. CDR3 coding DNA: TGCGCCAGCAGGGACGCAGGGGGCGCGGCGGAGACCCAGTACTTC. The chain is built from TRBV5-1 and TRBJ2-5, with 8 positions matching TRBD1. The CDR3 is 15 amino acids. Germline V gives CDR1 SGHRS, CDR2 YFSETQ. V shed 5 bases and J 5 bases; nucleotides not matched to a gene: 11.

This clonotype was seen ten or more times. The CDR3 sequence is CSVGGVETQYF. The CDR3 nucleotides are TGCAGCGTTGGGGGCGTCGAGACCCAGTACTTC. The chain recombines TRBV29-1 with TRBJ2-5, with D tentatively TRBD1 (5 bases). CDR3 length equals 11 residues. The ends were cut back, 4 bases at V and 5 bases at J, with 8 bases in the middle. CDR1 is SQVTM, CDR2 ANQGSEA, per germline. The variable domain in full, with the rest retrieved from reference TRBV29-1 and TRBJ2-5, is SAVISQKPSRDICQRGTSLTIQCQVDSQVTMMFWYRQQPGQSLTLIATANQGSEATYESGFVIDKFPISRPNLTFSTLTVSNMSPEDSSIYLCSVGGVETQYFGPGTRLLVL.

The genes are TRBV29-1 and TRBJ2-3; a weak D match, TRBD1 (6 bases). V shed 8 bases and J shed 0 bases, with 18 bases lying between them. The length of the CDR3 is 15 residues. Germline assignment: CDR1 SQVTM and CDR2 ANQGSEA. CDR3 loop: CSSRDGTTSTDTQYF. Here the CDR3 DNA reads TGCAGCTCCCGGGACGGGACAACCAGCACAGATACGCAGTATTTT.

This clonotype was seen only a few times. This chain links TRBV12-3 or TRBV12-4 with TRBJ1-1; 8 bases map to TRBD1. The V gene end was trimmed by 6 bases and the J gene end by 2 bases; junction bases not matched to a gene: 5. The CDR3 loop spans 14 amino acids. The CDR3 here is CASRQGQDNTEAFF. Written as DNA, the CDR3 is TGTGCCAGCAGACAGGGACAGGATAACACTGAAGCTTTCTTT.

This clonotype occurred many times. The V and J genes are TRBV5-1 and TRBJ1-1, with a possible D match to TRBD1 (5 bases). The V gene lost 4 bases and the J gene lost 1 base, with 11 bases spanning the gap. This CDR3 has 14 amino acids. Germline CDR1 is SGHRS and CDR2 is YFSETQ. The CDR3 DNA is TGCGCCAGCAGCCGTGGGGCGCCGAACACTGAAGCTTTCTTT. This gives the protein CASSRGAPNTEAFF.

There are many counts of this clonotype. This chain uses TRBV29-1 with TRBJ2-5; no clear D. The germline V gene encodes CDR1 SQVTM and CDR2 ANQGSEA. The CDR3 has 14 amino acids. The ends were cut back, 3 bases at V and 0 bases at J, with 11 bases in the middle. The CDR3, as DNA: TGCAGCGTTGATGGGATCGAGAACCAAGAGACCCAGTACTTC. It codes for CSVDGIENQETQYF.

The genes are TRBV6-5 and TRBJ1-1, with D hard to call. V was clipped by 5 bases and J by 0 bases, with 7 bases between them. Per the germline V gene, CDR1 is MNHEY and CDR2 is SVGAGI. The length of the CDR3 is 13 residues. CDR3 nucleotides: TGTGCCAGCAGTAGGGAGGTGAACACTGAAGCTTTCTTT. Its protein product is CASSREVNTEAFF.

The chain recombines TRBV7-3 with TRBJ2-1; D is possibly TRBD1 (5 bases). The CDR3 covers 16 residues. Trimming shortened V by 4 bases and J by 0 bases, and 13 bases separated the two germline ends. The germline gives CDR1 SGHTA, CDR2 FQGTGA. CDR3 amino acids: CASSSQGPLSYNEQFF. The DNA of the CDR3 is TGTGCCAGCAGCTCCCAGGGCCCGCTCTCCTACAATGAGCAGTTCTTC. Full variable domain (outside the CDR3, taken from reference TRBV7-3 and TRBJ2-1): GAGVSQTPSNKVTEKGKYVELRCDPISGHTALYWYRQSLGQGPEFLIYFQGTGAADDSGLPNDRFFAVRPEGSVSTLKIQRTERGDSAVYLCASSSQGPLSYNEQFFGPGTRLTVL.

This clonotype was observed a few times. The CDR3 DNA is TGTGCCAGCAGTGATCAGAACACCGGGGAGCTGTTTTTT. Protein: CASSDQNTGELFF. The chain employs TRBV25-1 and TRBJ2-2; the D is unclear. The length of the CDR3 is 13 residues. The ends were cut back, 3 bases at V and 1 base at J, with 3 bases in the middle. Per germline, CDR1 MGHDK and CDR2 SYGVNS.

The sample holds many counts of this clonotype. This chain uses TRBV3-1 with TRBJ2-4, with D tentatively TRBD2 (5 bases). V shed 2 bases and J shed 0 bases, with 11 bases lying between them. Germline V gene sequence: CDR1 LGHDT, CDR2 YNNKEL (reference sequence). This CDR3 spans 16 amino acids. CDR3 amino acids: CASSQRLPEAKNIQYF. The CDR3 coding sequence is TGTGCCAGCAGCCAAAGACTACCCGAAGCCAAAAACATTCAGTACTTC.

The chain uses TRBV6-2 or TRBV6-3 and TRBJ2-7; 10 bases line up with TRBD2. The CDR3 extends over 14 amino acids. In germline, CDR1 is MNHEY, CDR2 SVGEGT. J was trimmed by 2 bases and V by 6 bases; bases with no gene match: 4. CDR3 loop: CASRTSGETYEQYF. CDR3 bases: TGTGCCAGCAGAACTAGCGGGGAAACCTACGAGCAGTACTTC.

This clonotype was seen a few times. The chain uses TRBV2 and TRBJ2-1; D gene ambiguous. Germline V gene sequence: CDR1 SNHLY, CDR2 FYNNEI. The CDR3 spans 15 residues. Trimming pared 3 bases from V and 0 bases from J, leaving 9 bases between. CDR3 region: CASSDEQRSYNEQFF. Written as DNA, the CDR3 is TGTGCCAGCAGTGATGAACAGCGCTCCTACAATGAGCAGTTCTTC.

This rearrangement joins TRBV6-2 or TRBV6-3 to TRBJ2-3, with TRBD1 identical over 7 bases. Germline V lookup: CDR1 MNHEY, CDR2 SVGEGT. V shed 1 base, J shed 4 bases, and the junction held 2 bases outside the gene matches. This CDR3 is 14 amino acids long. CDR3 sequence reads: CASSYYQGADTQYF. In DNA, the CDR3 is TGTGCCAGCAGTTACTATCAGGGGGCAGATACGCAGTATTTT.

A few counts support this clonotype. This chain links TRBV20-1 with TRBJ2-7, with D uncertain. The CDR3 spans 13 residues. Trimming stripped 1 base from V and 2 bases from J, with 9 bases between. Germline V lookup: CDR1 DFQATT, CDR2 SNEGSKA (reference sequence). The CDR3 DNA is TGCAGTGCTAGAGGCGGCAGAGCCTACGAGCAGTACTTC. It translates to CSARGGRAYEQYF.

The chain is built from TRBV18 and TRBJ2-1, with 9 bases that match TRBD2. Trimming took 3 bases from V and 2 from J; bases not matched to a gene: 8. Germline CDR1 and CDR2: KGHSH and LQKENI. The CDR3 loop spans 17 amino acids. The CDR3, as DNA: TGTGCCAGCTCACCTTGGCTGGCTAGCGGGACCTACAATGAGCAGTTCTTC. Protein sequence: CASSPWLASGTYNEQFF.

This clonotype appeared many times. V is TRBV7-2 and J is TRBJ1-1; no reliable D call. The CDR3 runs 13 residues. V lost 3 bases and J 1 base, leaving 6 bases between the germline ends. Germline CDR1 is SGHTA and CDR2 is FQGNSA. The CDR3 loop is CASSFLTNTEAFF. The CDR3 DNA is TGTGCCAGCAGCTTCTTAACGAACACTGAAGCTTTCTTT.

This clonotype was detected a few times. The V gene is TRBV7-2, the J gene TRBJ2-1; 8 bases align to TRBD2. The CDR3 contains 18 residues. Germline V gives CDR1 SGHTA, CDR2 FQGNSA. V lost 0 bases and J lost 7; bases outside the gene matches: 14. CDR3 DNA sequence: TGTGCCAGCAGCTTAGCAGGAATAGCGGGAAGGTATCTAAATGAGCAGTTCTTC. Translating gives CASSLAGIAGRYLNEQFF.

This clonotype appeared a few times. The V gene is TRBV7-9, the J gene TRBJ2-1, with D possibly TRBD1 on 7 matching bases. V was trimmed by 10 bases and J by 4 bases, leaving 20 bases between them. The CDR3 loop spans 15 amino acids. Germline CDR1 reads SEHNR; CDR2 reads FQNEAQ (reference sequence). CDR3 DNA sequence: TGTGCCACAAAAGGGGGGACAGAGAGATACAATGAGCAGTTCTTC. Its translation: CATKGGTERYNEQFF. Filled out from reference TRBV7-9 and TRBJ2-1, the complete variable domain reads DTGVSQNPRHKITKRGQNVTFRCDPISEHNRLYWYRQTLGQGPEFLTYFQNEAQLEKSRLLSDRFSAERPKGSFSTLEIQRTEQGDSAMYLCATKGGTERYNEQFFGPGTRLTVL.

The chain uses TRBV29-1 and TRBJ2-3; a weak D match, TRBD1 (6 bases). CDR3 length: 14 residues. Germline assignment: CDR1 SQVTM and CDR2 ANQGSEA. The ends were cut back, 4 bases at V and 4 bases at J, with 15 bases in the middle. CDR3 in amino acids: CSVAISSGADTQYF. DNA of the CDR3: TGCAGCGTTGCTATTTCATCAGGGGCAGATACGCAGTATTTT.

This clonotype has ten or more counts. The chain combines TRBV29-1 with TRBJ1-1; 10 nucleotides align to TRBD1. The CDR3 extends over 12 amino acids. With 6 bases clipped from V and 7 bases from J, the junction kept 5 bases outside the gene matches. The germline V gene has CDR1 SQVTM and CDR2 ANQGSEA. CDR3 protein: CSVTGGGDEAFF. CDR3 DNA: TGCAGCGTGACAGGGGGCGGCGATGAAGCTTTCTTT.

The table lists this clonotype with many counts. The chain is built from TRBV7-8 and TRBJ2-7; D unresolved. The CDR3 is 16 amino acids. Germline CDR1 SGHVS, CDR2 FQNEAQ. V was trimmed by 4 bases and J by 2 bases, leaving 18 bases between them. CDR3 coding DNA: TGTGCCAGCAGCTCCCGAACACCAACACGCACCTACGAGCAGTACTTC. This translates into CASSSRTPTRTYEQYF. Full variable domain (missing parts from reference TRBV7-8 and TRBJ2-7): GAGVSQSPRYKVAKRGQDVALRCDPISGHVSLFWYQQALGQGPEFLTYFQNEAQLDKSGLPSDRFFAERPEGSVSTLKIQRTQQEDSAVYLCASSSRTPTRTYEQYFGPGTRLTVT.

This clonotype has only a few counts. The chain recombines TRBV7-6 with TRBJ2-6, with TRBD1 as a possible D gene (6 bases). V lost 6 bases and J 1 base, leaving 10 bases between the germline ends. The CDR3 is 15 residues long. The germline V gene has CDR1 SGHVS and CDR2 FNYEAQ. DNA for the CDR3: TGTGCCAGCAGTGCACAGGGTTCTGGGGCCAACGTCCTGACTTTC. It is translated as CASSAQGSGANVLTF.

This clonotype turned up a few times. The chain uses TRBV29-1 and TRBJ2-3; 13 nucleotides line up with TRBD2. With V trimmed by 1 base and J by 2 bases, 9 bases remained unmatched. The germline gives CDR1 SQVTM, CDR2 ANQGSEA. The CDR3 length is 18 residues. This CDR3 is CSVEGGAGLAGHTDTQYF. As DNA, the CDR3 is TGCAGCGTTGAAGGGGGCGCGGGACTAGCGGGACACACAGATACGCAGTATTTT.

The chain employs TRBV7-9 and TRBJ2-7; the D is unclear. The CDR3 length is 12 residues. Germline CDR1 SEHNR, CDR2 FQNEAQ (reference sequence). V lost 2 bases to trimming and J lost 2 bases, with 4 bases between them. The CDR3 loop is CASSLRAYEQYF. The CDR3 nucleotides read TGTGCCAGCAGCTTAAGGGCCTACGAGCAGTACTTC.